Following are 26 T cell receptor beta chains from one sample sequenced in a study of blood T cell repertoires in COVID-19. Produced via immunoSEQ multiplex PCR; TCRdb's table is partial and in-frame only. The table has 150,000 to 200,000 clones, roughly 85% seen once; the top ten hold 3.3%. Sequencing was carried out using peripheral blood. These receptors all come from a man aged 55-75 years with acute or convalescent COVID-19.

As for this clone: Other DNA sequences in this sample translate to the same CDR3. The rearrangement joins TRBV6-2 or TRBV6-3 to TRBJ1-5; 7 positions match TRBD1. Trimming at V came to 6 bases and at J to 1 base, leaving 6 bases not matched to a gene. The CDR3 covers 15 residues. Germline CDR1 MNHEY, CDR2 SVGEGT. The CDR3 loop is CASSSGQVSNQPQHF. Here the CDR3 DNA reads TGTGCCAGCAGCTCTGGACAGGTGAGCAATCAGCCCCAGCATTTT.

V usage is TRBV30 and J usage is TRBJ1-5; 8 positions match TRBD1. V shed 1 base, J shed 7 bases, and the junction held 12 bases outside the gene matches. The CDR3 length is 16 residues. Germline V gene lookup returns CDR1 GTSNPN and CDR2 SVGIG (reference sequence). The CDR3 region has the DNA TGTGCCTGGAGTGGAACAAGGACAGGGATGGGACAGCCCCAGCATTTT. Its protein product is CAWSGTRTGMGQPQHF.

The rearrangement uses TRBV19 and TRBJ2-6; no definite D call. Looked up from germline, CDR1 is LNHDA and CDR2 is SQIVND (reference sequence). The CDR3 totals 15 residues. V lost 7 bases and J 4 bases, leaving 14 bases between the germline ends. Here the CDR3 DNA reads TGTGCCAGTATCGGTGGTGCTCTGGGGGCCAACGTCCTGACTTTC. Translating it yields CASIGGALGANVLTF.

The chain links TRBV10-3 to TRBJ1-1, with 8 positions matching TRBD1. Germline V gives CDR1 ENHRY, CDR2 SYGVKD. V gave up 5 bases and J gave up 1 base; unmatched junction bases: 3. This CDR3 contains 14 residues. This chain's CDR3 is CAISPTGANTEAFF. CDR3 bases: TGTGCCATCAGTCCGACAGGGGCGAACACTGAAGCTTTCTTT.

This clone was seen a single time. V gene TRBV19 combines with J gene TRBJ1-1; weak D call: TRBD1 (5 bases). The germline V gene encodes CDR1 LNHDA and CDR2 SQIVND (reference sequence). The CDR3 contains 13 residues. V was trimmed by 7 bases and J by 5 bases, leaving 14 bases between them. For the CDR3, the DNA is TGTGCCAGTACAACGTGGGGGGGGACTGAAGCTTTCTTT. This translates into CASTTWGGTEAFF.

This sequence joins TRBV3-1 (or the pseudogene TRBV3-2) and TRBJ2-1; 10 bases are a match to TRBD2. Trimming cost V 5 bases and J 0 bases; bases outside gene matches: 4. This CDR3 region has 16 residues. Germline CDR1 and CDR2: LGHDT and YNNKEL (reference sequence). Written as DNA, the CDR3 is TGTGCCAGCAGCTTTCGGACTAGCGGCTCCTACAATGAGCAGTTCTTC. Translated, it gives CASSFRTSGSYNEQFF.

The chain combines TRBV7-9 with TRBJ2-1; 10 bases are shared with TRBD2. CDR1 and CDR2 from the germline V gene are SEHNR and FQNEAQ (reference sequence). Trimming took 4 bases from V and 3 from J; bases not matched to a gene: 9. The CDR3 is 17 amino acids. CDR3 region: CASSSGLTSGRYNEQFF. For the CDR3, the DNA is TGTGCCAGCAGCTCCGGCCTGACTAGCGGGCGCTACAATGAGCAGTTCTTC.

The V call is TRBV6-1, the J call TRBJ2-7, with 7 bases lining up with TRBD2. CDR1 and CDR2 from the germline V gene are MNHNS and SASEGT. V gave up 2 bases and J gave up 7 bases; unmatched junction bases: 14. The CDR3 runs to 16 residues. The CDR3 loop is CASSEREGGYGSEQYF. CDR3 nucleotide sequence: TGTGCCAGCAGTGAAAGGGAGGGAGGATACGGGAGTGAGCAGTACTTC.

The chain employs TRBV18 and TRBJ2-3, with D possibly being TRBD2 (7 bases). V shed 0 bases and J shed 6 bases, with 13 bases lying between them. From germline, CDR1 is KGHSH and CDR2 LQKENI. This CDR3 is built from 15 residues. The DNA for the CDR3 is TGTGCCAGCTCACCACCAGGGGGGGGCGCGGATACGCAGTATTTT. It specifies CASSPPGGGADTQYF.

The rearrangement uses TRBV27 and TRBJ2-1, with 11 bases matching TRBD2. The CDR3 has 17 amino acids. V lost 6 bases, J lost 0 bases, and 7 bases stayed unmatched. The germline gives CDR1 MNHEY, CDR2 SMNVEV (reference sequence). CDR3 in DNA: TGTGCCAGCAGCTCCTTAGCGGGAGGGAGCTCCTACAATGAGCAGTTCTTC. Translating gives CASSSLAGGSSYNEQFF.

This clone came up a few times. The chain employs TRBV7-2 and TRBJ2-1; 12 bases map to TRBD2. This CDR3 region has 18 residues. Germline CDR1 SGHTA, CDR2 FQGNSA. Trimming cost V 1 base and J 7 bases; bases outside gene matches: 11. The CDR3 is CASSLEGLAGWGTNEQFF. The DNA of the CDR3 is TGTGCCAGCAGCTTAGAAGGACTAGCGGGATGGGGGACTAATGAGCAGTTCTTC.

The gene calls are TRBV28 and TRBJ2-1; 10 nucleotides agree with TRBD1. The J segment lost 6 bases and the V segment lost 6 bases, leaving 23 bases of the junction unmatched. Germline V gene sequence: CDR1 MDHEN, CDR2 SYDVKM. The CDR3 has 20 residues. CDR3 DNA sequence: TGTGCCAGCAGCCCCCCCGGGACAGGGGCCCCCGGCTACCTTCCCAATGAGCAGTTCTTC. Amino acid sequence: CASSPPGTGAPGYLPNEQFF.

This clone has just a few counts. The chain couples TRBV9 to TRBJ1-1; TRBD1 might be the D (5 bases). V gave up 2 bases and J gave up 4 bases, with 18 bases separating them. The CDR3 loop spans 16 amino acids. Germline CDR1 is SGDLS and CDR2 is YYNGEE. CDR3 sequence (DNA): TGTGCCAGCAGCGTTGATCAGGGAGGAAGGACCACTGAAGCTTTCTTT. Its translation: CASSVDQGGRTTEAFF. The variable domain in full, with the rest retrieved from reference TRBV9 and TRBJ1-1, is DSGVTQTPKHLITATGQRVTLRCSPRSGDLSVYWYQQSLDQGLQFLIQYYNGEERAKGNILERFSAQQFPDLHSELNLSSLELGDSALYFCASSVDQGGRTTEAFFGQGTRLTVV.

The genes are TRBV9 and TRBJ1-1; possible D gene TRBD1, 6 bases. V lost 0 bases and J 1 base, leaving 16 bases between the germline ends. The germline V gene has CDR1 SGDLS and CDR2 YYNGEE. The CDR3 extends over 17 amino acids. The CDR3 DNA follows: TGTGCCAGCAGCGTAGCAGGGGTCGGTCGGGGGAACACTGAAGCTTTCTTT. Translation: CASSVAGVGRGNTEAFF.

V gene TRBV6-5 combines with J gene TRBJ2-1; 8 bases align to TRBD2. The V gene end was trimmed by 2 bases and the J gene end by 6 bases; junction bases not matched to a gene: 6. Germline V gene sequence: CDR1 MNHEY, CDR2 SVGAGI. This CDR3 is 15 amino acids long. Here the CDR3 reads CASSYKGLVGNEQFF. DNA for the CDR3: TGTGCCAGCAGTTACAAGGGACTAGTAGGCAATGAGCAGTTCTTC.

The chain carries TRBV4-2 and TRBJ1-5; D is unclear. CDR1 is LGHNA and CDR2 is YNFKEQ in the germline V gene. This CDR3 region has 15 residues. V was trimmed by 0 bases and J by 1 base, leaving 7 bases between them. The CDR3 DNA is TGTGCCAGCAGCCAAGAGCGGGGAAGCAATCAGCCCCAGCATTTT. It is translated as CASSQERGSNQPQHF.

This chain uses TRBV3-1 (or the pseudogene TRBV3-2) with TRBJ2-1; 10 bases align to TRBD2. The CDR3 loop spans 16 amino acids. The germline V gene has CDR1 LGHDT and CDR2 YNNKEL (reference sequence). V was clipped by 4 bases and J by 6 bases; unmatched bases: 9. CDR3 amino acids: CASSLQLSGRANEQFF. CDR3 bases: TGTGCCAGCAGCCTGCAGTTAAGCGGGAGGGCCAATGAGCAGTTCTTC.

The chain couples TRBV5-1 to TRBJ2-7; TRBD1 aligns across 8 bases. V trimming: 0 bases; J trimming: 0 bases; junction bases outside the gene matches: 2. CDR1 is SGHRS, CDR2 YFSETQ, per germline. CDR3 length: 15 amino acids. The CDR3: CASSLETGASYEQYF. The CDR3 region has the DNA TGCGCCAGCAGCTTGGAGACAGGGGCCTCCTACGAGCAGTACTTC. Full variable domain (rest looked up from reference TRBV5-1 and TRBJ2-7): KAGVTQTPRYLIKTRGQQVTLSCSPISGHRSVSWYQQTPGQGLQFLFEYFSETQRNKGNFPGRFSGRQFSNSRSEMNVSTLELGDSALYLCASSLETGASYEQYFGPGTRLTVT.

The gene calls are TRBV28 and TRBJ2-2; TRBD2 matches at 11 bases. The CDR3 spans 20 residues. Germline V gene lookup returns CDR1 MDHEN and CDR2 SYDVKM. V was clipped by 4 bases and J by 1 base; unmatched bases: 14. CDR3 sequence reads: CASSSSGLAGGQGNTGELFF. Written as DNA, the CDR3 is TGTGCCAGCAGTTCCTCGGGGCTAGCGGGAGGCCAAGGGAACACCGGGGAGCTGTTTTTT.

The gene calls are TRBV28 and TRBJ1-4; the match to TRBD1 covers 12 bases. V dropped 2 bases and J dropped 7; count of bases not matched to a gene: 8. CDR1 is MDHEN and CDR2 is SYDVKM in the germline V gene. The CDR3 is 17 amino acids. CDR3 in amino acids: CASSLRRDRGRFEKLFF. As DNA, the CDR3 is TGTGCCAGCAGTTTACGGAGGGACAGGGGGCGTTTTGAAAAACTGTTTTTT.

The CDR3, as DNA: TGTGCCAGTAGTCCGGGACTAGCGGCGAGCTCCTACGAGCAGTACTTC. Its translation: CASSPGLAASSYEQYF. The chain links TRBV19 to TRBJ2-7; 11 positions match TRBD2. Germline V gene lookup returns CDR1 LNHDA and CDR2 SQIVND (reference sequence). The CDR3 has 16 amino acids. V gave up 5 bases and J gave up 0 bases; unmatched junction bases: 6.

V and J are TRBV27 and TRBJ2-7; no firm D call. V was trimmed by 4 bases and J by 7 bases, leaving 17 bases between them. The CDR3 has 14 residues. Germline CDR1 is MNHEY and CDR2 is SMNVEV (reference sequence). For the CDR3, the DNA is TGTGCCAGCAGTTCCCAGGTGCGATCCTCTGAGCAGTACTTC. Translated: CASSSQVRSSEQYF.

The gene calls are TRBV7-6 and TRBJ2-7; 7 bases agree with TRBD2. This CDR3 comprises 16 residues. CDR1 is SGHVS, CDR2 FNYEAQ, per germline. V lost 2 bases, J lost 5 bases, and 12 bases stayed unmatched. CDR3 sequence reads: CASSLFGAGASNEQYF. CDR3 nucleotides: TGTGCCAGCAGCTTATTCGGGGCGGGAGCGTCGAACGAGCAGTACTTC.

This clone was seen a single time. CDR3 protein: CASSLLGTSMEAQYF. The CDR3 nucleotides read TGTGCCAGCAGCTTATTGGGGACTAGCATGGAGGCCCAGTACTTC. The chain carries TRBV7-2 and TRBJ2-5, with TRBD2 identical over 9 bases. This CDR3 region has 15 residues. Germline CDR1 is SGHTA and CDR2 is FQGNSA. Germline trimming cut 2 bases from V and 9 bases from J; bases unmatched to any gene: 10.

This sequence joins TRBV19 and TRBJ2-1, with 7 positions matching TRBD2. CDR1 and CDR2 from the germline V gene are LNHDA and SQIVND (reference sequence). CDR3 length equals 16 residues. V lost 1 base and J lost 4; bases outside the gene matches: 7. CDR3 nucleotide sequence: TGTGCCAGTAGTATAGGGGCTAGCGGCCTGTACAATGAGCAGTTCTTC. This translates into CASSIGASGLYNEQFF.

CDR3 bases: TGCGCCAGCAGAACGGGGACAGGGGGCTCGAACGAGCAGTACTTC. Translated, it gives CASRTGTGGSNEQYF. The chain recombines TRBV5-1 with TRBJ2-7, with TRBD1 matching 12 bases. The germline V gene encodes CDR1 SGHRS and CDR2 YFSETQ. CDR3 length: 15 residues. The V gene end was trimmed by 5 bases and the J gene end by 5 bases; junction bases not matched to a gene: 8.